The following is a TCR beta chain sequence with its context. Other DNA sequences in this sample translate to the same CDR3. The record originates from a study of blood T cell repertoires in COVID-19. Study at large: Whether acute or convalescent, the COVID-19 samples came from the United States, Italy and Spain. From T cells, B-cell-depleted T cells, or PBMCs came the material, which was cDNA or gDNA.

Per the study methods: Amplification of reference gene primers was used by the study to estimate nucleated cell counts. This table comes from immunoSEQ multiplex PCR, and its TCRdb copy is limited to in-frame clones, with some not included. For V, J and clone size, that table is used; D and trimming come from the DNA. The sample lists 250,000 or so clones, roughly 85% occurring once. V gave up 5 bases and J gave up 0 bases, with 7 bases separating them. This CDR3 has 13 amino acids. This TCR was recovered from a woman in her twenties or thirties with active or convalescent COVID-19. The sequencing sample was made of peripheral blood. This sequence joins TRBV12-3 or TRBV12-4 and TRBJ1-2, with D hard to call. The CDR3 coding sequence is TGTGCCAGCAGTCCAAGAGCTAACTATGGCTACACCTTC. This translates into CASSPRANYGYTF.